These T cell receptor beta chains were read from a single sample in a study of identical twins. Using its own MiXCR run on the 5' RACE reads, TCRdb lists one record per CDR3 protein. The sample consists of about 660,000 distinct CDR3 sequences, 8.6% of them appearing once. The same sample was also used in a study of yellow fever vaccine responses in identical twins.

The sample was PBMCs. These receptors all stem from a woman under 30 in good health. Each CDR3 is given with its conserved first and last residue. D genes are given only for firm matches. Expanded clones get a size class; other rows say once, few or many, or leave the size out.

V gene,clone size,CDR3 length,D gene,J gene,CDR3 DNA,CDR3 protein
TRBV12-3/TRBV12-4,many,12,NA,TRBJ2-3,TGTGCCAGCAGTGCAGTTTCAGATACGCAGTATTTT,CASSAVSDTQYF
TRBV12-3/TRBV12-4,few,15,NA,TRBJ1-4,TGTGCCAGCATCCCCCAAGGGGCAACTAATGAAAAACTGTTTTTT,CASIPQGATNEKLFF
TRBV18,NA,14,NA,TRBJ1-5,TGTGCCAGCACCAGGGTACACTCCAATCAGCCCCAGCATTTT,CASTRVHSNQPQHF
TRBV25-1,NA,17,NA,TRBJ2-7,TGTGCCAGCAGTGAATATAACGAGGGAAAGGGCTCCTACGAGCAGTACTTC,CASSEYNEGKGSYEQYF
TRBV12-3/TRBV12-4,many,15,TRBD2,TRBJ2-1,TGTGCCAGCAGGAGACTAGCGGGAGAAGGAGGTGAGCAGTTCTTC,CASRRLAGEGGEQFF
TRBV29-1,few,15,TRBD1,TRBJ2-5,TGCAGCGTTGAAGAGATGAAGGGGGCGCAGGAGACCCAGTGCTTC,CSVEEMKGAQETQCF
TRBV7-2,few,15,NA,TRBJ2-5,TGTGCCAGCAGCTTAGGACCAGGCCGCCAAGAGACCCAGTACTTC,CASSLGPGRQETQYF
TRBV28,NA,17,NA,TRBJ1-4,TGTGCCAGCAGTTTGTATCCGCTGGGGGCAACTAATGAAAAACTGTTTTTT,CASSLYPLGATNEKLFF
TRBV20-1,NA,16,TRBD2,TRBJ2-3,TGCAGTGCTCCGGATGGACTAGCGGGGCCCCAGGATACGCAGTATTTT,CSAPDGLAGPQDTQYF
TRBV5-1,NA,13,NA,TRBJ1-6,TGCGCCAGCAGCCTACGGACAAACTCACCCCTCCACTTT,CASSLRTNSPLHF
TRBV30,NA,11,NA,TRBJ2-2,TGTGCCTGGAGTACAGGGGGGGAGCTGTTTTTT,CAWSTGGELFF
TRBV7-9,few,14,NA,TRBJ2-5,TGTGCCAGCAGTTCCCCTCGGGGCCGAGAGACCCAGTACTTC,CASSSPRGRETQYF
TRBV5-1,few,13,NA,TRBJ2-2,TGCGCCTCCGAGGGGGCGAACACCGGGGAGCTGTTTTTT,CASEGANTGELFF
TRBV7-8,NA,14,NA,TRBJ1-3,TGTGCCAGCAGCCCCCCGGGGGCTGGAAACACCATATATTTT,CASSPPGAGNTIYF
TRBV29-1,NA,13,NA,TRBJ1-3,TGCAGCGTTATCAAGAGCTCTGGAAACACCATATATTTT,CSVIKSSGNTIYF
TRBV27,NA,14,TRBD1,TRBJ1-1,TGTGCCAGCAGGGCTCCGGGACAGGGATTCGAAGCTTTCTTT,CASRAPGQGFEAFF
TRBV28,NA,20,TRBD1,TRBJ2-2,TGTGCCAGCAGTGGATTCTGGGACAGGACGACATCCTTGAACACCGGGGAGCTGTTTTTT,CASSGFWDRTTSLNTGELFF
TRBV4-1,NA,16,NA,TRBJ1-5,TGCGCCAGCAGCCAGGAACAGGGCAGTAGCAATCAGCCCCAGCATTTT,CASSQEQGSSNQPQHF
TRBV4-3,few,15,NA,TRBJ2-2,TGCGCCAGCAGCCAAGATTCGGGAGACACCGGGGAGCTGTTTTTT,CASSQDSGDTGELFF
TRBV6-5,NA,16,TRBD1,TRBJ2-1,TGTGCCAGCAGATTATCCGGGACAGCTTCCTACAATGAGCAGTTCTTC,CASRLSGTASYNEQFF
TRBV29-1,few,14,NA,TRBJ2-3,TGCAGCGTTGTGGTGGCGGAGTACACAGATACGCAGTATTTT,CSVVVAEYTDTQYF
TRBV5-5,NA,15,NA,TRBJ2-1,TGTGCCAGCAGCGTAAGTCCGGGACAATACAATGAGCAGTTCTTC,CASSVSPGQYNEQFF
TRBV6-2/TRBV6-3,few,15,NA,TRBJ2-1,TGTGCCAGCAGTTACCTGGCGGCCCTTTTCAATGAGCAGTTCTTC,CASSYLAALFNEQFF
TRBV6-2/TRBV6-3,few,17,NA,TRBJ2-7,TGTGCCAGCAGACCCCATGGGTCGGACGAAAGCTCCTACGAGCAGTACTTC,CASRPHGSDESSYEQYF
TRBV6-2/TRBV6-3,NA,14,TRBD2,TRBJ2-4,TGTGCCAGCAGGTCGGGAGGGATCAAAAACATTCAGTACTTC,CASRSGGIKNIQYF
TRBV20-1,NA,14,NA,TRBJ2-2,TGCAGTGCTAGAGGCGACACAGTAGCTGGGGAGCTGTTTTTT,CSARGDTVAGELFF
TRBV7-9,NA,16,TRBD1,TRBJ2-6,TGTGCCAGCAGTTCAATACAGGGGTCCGGGGCCAACGTCCTGACTTTC,CASSSIQGSGANVLTF
TRBV7-2,NA,15,TRBD2,TRBJ2-2,TGTGCCAGCAGCCTCCAGGGACTAGAGACCGGGGAGCTGTTTTTT,CASSLQGLETGELFF
TRBV20-1,few,16,TRBD2,TRBJ2-5,TGCAGTGCTAGATATGGACTAGCGGGGGGGGGAGAGACCCAGTACTTC,CSARYGLAGGGETQYF
TRBV28,NA,16,NA,TRBJ2-3,TGTGCCAGCAGTTTAGAACAGACTTTAAGCACAGATACGCAGTATTTT,CASSLEQTLSTDTQYF
TRBV20-1,many,12,NA,TRBJ2-1,TGCAGTGCTGCCCGATCCAGTAATGAGCAGTTCTTC,CSAARSSNEQFF
TRBV28,NA,18,NA,TRBJ2-3,TGTGCCAGCTCCGGGTGGAACCTCGGGACGGACAACACAGATACGCAGTATTTT,CASSGWNLGTDNTDTQYF
TRBV11-2,NA,14,NA,TRBJ2-7,TGTGCCAGCAGCTCCGAAGGGGGTCAGGGAGAGCAGTACTTC,CASSSEGGQGEQYF
TRBV12-3/TRBV12-4,few,13,NA,TRBJ2-7,TGTGCCAGCAGACAGGATGACTCCTACGAGCAGTACTTC,CASRQDDSYEQYF
TRBV7-9,NA,15,TRBD1,TRBJ1-4,TGTGCCAGCAGCTTCACAGGGGTTGCTAATGAAAAACTGTTTTTT,CASSFTGVANEKLFF
TRBV9,many,12,NA,TRBJ1-6,TGTGCCAGCAGCGTGTCCGGAGGGCCCCTCCACTTT,CASSVSGGPLHF
TRBV11-2,NA,15,NA,TRBJ1-2,TGTGCCAGCAGCCGCCTCCGGACAGCTAACTATGGCTACACCTTC,CASSRLRTANYGYTF
TRBV12-3/TRBV12-4,NA,11,NA,TRBJ1-2,TGTGCCAGCAGTCTAGGGCATGGCTACACCTTC,CASSLGHGYTF
TRBV6-1,NA,14,TRBD2,TRBJ2-3,TGTGCCAGCAGCCGCGGGACTAGAACAGATACGCAGTATTTT,CASSRGTRTDTQYF
TRBV20-1,few,15,TRBD2,TRBJ2-7,TGCAGTGCTTTTAGGACTAGCGGGGGACCCTACGAGCAGTACTTC,CSAFRTSGGPYEQYF
TRBV6-4,NA,15,NA,TRBJ1-5,TGTGCCAGCACCCAAGGAGGACACCGCAATCAGCCCCAGCATTTT,CASTQGGHRNQPQHF
TRBV28,many,17,TRBD2,TRBJ2-3,TGTGCCAGCAGTTTAGCTGGACTAGCGGGGGGCACAGATACGCAGTATTTT,CASSLAGLAGGTDTQYF
TRBV12-3/TRBV12-4,NA,16,TRBD2,TRBJ2-2,TGTGCCAGCAGCCCCCCCGCGGGAGGTCGAACCGGGGAGCTGTTTTTT,CASSPPAGGRTGELFF
TRBV11-2,few,14,NA,TRBJ2-1,TGTGCCAGCAGCTTAGCCGTAAAGAGGAATGAGCAGTTCTTC,CASSLAVKRNEQFF
TRBV5-1,few,17,NA,TRBJ2-6,TGCGCCAGCAGCCCCCGAGATTGGCTCTCTGGGGCCAACGTCCTGACTTTC,CASSPRDWLSGANVLTF
TRBV28,NA,14,NA,TRBJ2-7,TGTGCCAGCAGTTTACGGGTCAGAGCCTACGAGCAGTACTTC,CASSLRVRAYEQYF
TRBV5-1,few,16,NA,TRBJ2-7,TGCGCCAGCAGCTTGGCCGAGGCAGGGCCTCGTTACGAGCAGTACTTC,CASSLAEAGPRYEQYF
TRBV7-9,NA,13,NA,TRBJ2-5,TGTGCCAGCTTAGGGGGACACCAAGAGACCCAGTACTTC,CASLGGHQETQYF
TRBV27,few,14,NA,TRBJ2-3,TGTGCCAGCAGTTGGGGCTCCTGGGGCGATACGCAGTATTTT,CASSWGSWGDTQYF
TRBV20-1,NA,12,NA,TRBJ1-2,TGCAGTGCTAGAGATCCCAACTATGGCTACACCTTC,CSARDPNYGYTF
TRBV20-1,NA,14,NA,TRBJ2-3,TGCAGTGCTACCCGCCTAGGGCCCACAGATACGCAGTATTTT,CSATRLGPTDTQYF
TRBV10-3,many,13,NA,TRBJ2-1,TGTGCCATCACCCGGGACATGAACAATGAGCAGTTCTTC,CAITRDMNNEQFF
TRBV12-3/TRBV12-4,many,15,NA,TRBJ1-5,TGTGCCAGCAGTTTGGGGGACAACAGCAATCAGCCCCAGCATTTT,CASSLGDNSNQPQHF
TRBV14,NA,15,NA,TRBJ2-7,TGTGCCAGCAGCCAAGACCTAGGGGGGTTCAGCGAGCAGTACTTC,CASSQDLGGFSEQYF
TRBV29-1,few,15,TRBD1,TRBJ2-7,TGCAGCGTCCCCGGGACAGGGGGTTCCCCCTACGAGCAGTACTTC,CSVPGTGGSPYEQYF
TRBV6-1,NA,13,NA,TRBJ2-2,TGTGCCAGCAGCACGGACAGAACCGGGGAGCTGTTTTTT,CASSTDRTGELFF
TRBV10-3,many,15,NA,TRBJ1-5,TGTGCCATCAGTGAGTGGGGGGACAGCAATCAGCCCCAGCATTTT,CAISEWGDSNQPQHF
TRBV7-9,NA,15,TRBD2,TRBJ2-7,TGTGCCAGCAGTCGGGGCGGCCTAGCGGTGGGAGAGCAGTACTTC,CASSRGGLAVGEQYF
TRBV7-8,few,14,TRBD2,TRBJ2-1,TGTGCCAGCAGCTTAGGCGGGGGAGCTTTTGGGCAGTTCTTC,CASSLGGGAFGQFF
TRBV12-3/TRBV12-4,NA,12,NA,TRBJ1-2,TGTGCCAGCAGCCCTTCAGGGTATGGCTACACCTTC,CASSPSGYGYTF